This TCR beta chain was sequenced during a study of a mutant IDH1 vaccine in newly diagnosed glioma. General study points: The vaccine induced immune responses, and these occurred in roughly 95% of patients.

With V trimmed by 4 bases and J by 0 bases, 9 bases remained unmatched. This CDR3 has 17 amino acids. CDR1 MDHEN and CDR2 SYDVKM come from the germline V gene. Profiling relied on immunoSEQ multiplex PCR, and the TCRdb table lists in-frame clones only, not all of them. The sample consists of roughly 41,000 clones, approximately 78% of them appearing once. In this sample, this clone turned up a few times. Its cognate antigen is unknown. Time point defined: baseline, week 1 (first vaccination visit). Treatment given: pre-vaccination baseline after standard-of-care therapy. In every donor, the tumor was a new WHO grade 3 or 4 IDH1-mutant, ATRX-lost astrocytoma.

Sequencing was performed on PBMCs, taken from a glioma patient treated with radiotherapy, temozolomide or both. The chain has TRBV28 and TRBJ1-5; 7 bases match TRBD1. This sequence originates from a man in his forties or fifties with glioma. Some clones in this sample may be carry-over from other donors' samples. CDR3 sequence: CASSSDRQGHSNQPQHF. The CDR3 nucleotides are TGTGCCAGCAGTTCCGATCGACAGGGACATAGCAATCAGCCCCAGCATTTT.